This TCR beta chain was sequenced for a study of OX40 agonist ivuxolimab in advanced cancers. Context from the whole study: Ivuxolimab was a fully human IgG2 agonistic monoclonal antibody targeting the costimulatory receptor OX40 (CD134). Intravenous ivuxolimab was administered to patients every 2 weeks at six dose levels: 0.01, 0.1, 0.3, 1.5, 3 and 10 mg/kg. The monotherapy dose-escalation portion (N ≈ 56 patients) of the phase I ivuxolimab trial is reported in the paper. In the dose-escalation cohort, around four fifths of patients were male, and the mean age was around 60 years, with a range of roughly 23 to 85. Peripheral TCRbeta sequencing was intended to test whether TCR sequence diversity was altered and clonal T-cell expansion was caused by ivuxolimab. Prior anti-PD-1, anti-PD-L1 or anti-CTLA-4 therapy was permitted, and checkpoint inhibitors had been received by less than 45% of dose-escalation patients. Partial responses occurred in three dose-escalation patients, of whom one had hepatocellular carcinoma and two had cutaneous melanoma. Of the approximately 50 dose-escalation patients, hepatocellular carcinoma was present in about 20, melanoma in about 15, renal cell carcinoma in 9 and head and neck cancer in 9.

For sequencing of the TCRbeta CDR3 region, genomic DNA was extracted from the sorted cells. The immunoSEQ Assay was used to sequence the TCRbeta CDR3 regions. TCRdb's version of the immuneACCESS table is confined to in-frame rearrangements and falls short of the full clone set. An unresolved V gene accounts for under half of the shortfall where checked; the remainder is of unknown origin. The table for this sample lists about 75,000 clones; approximately 86% of them were counted only once. The ten largest clones take up about 8% of the sample. Regarding this clone: The antigen it binds to is not known. No base-level quality is on record; no much larger clone is a single base apart.

The study at large found these results: Clonal expansion of both CD4+ and CD8+ blood T cells was observed from baseline to week 6 at doses 0.1 to 3.0 mg/kg. After ivuxolimab, expanded clones were on average more numerous among CD8+ T cells than among CD4+ T cells. Which antigens the clonally expanded peripheral T cells were specific for was not determined. Low levels of normalized T-cell clonal expansion were also shown by some nonresponding patients. Partial responders in the 0.1-3.0 mg/kg groups had among the lowest normalized peripheral clonal expansion, especially among CD8+ T cells.

The trial excluded patients who had a history of autoimmune disease or who were on systemic immunosuppression. Peripheral blood for TCR sequencing was drawn from every dose cohort at baseline, at cycle 4 day 1 and at cycle 7 day 1. The samples were taken from a phase I, first-in-human, multicenter, open-label dose-escalation trial of ivuxolimab. The trial enrolled adults with locally advanced or metastatic head and neck squamous cell, hepatocellular, melanoma or renal cell carcinoma. Before TCR sequencing, CD4+ T cells and CD8+ T cells from peripheral blood were sorted into separate populations. The germline V gene yields SGHTA for CDR1 and FQGNSA for CDR2. Spanning cysteine to phenylalanine, the CDR3 consists of 17 amino acids. Only CDR3 DNA is held: 51 bases, read in frame from base 1. Unmatched junction bases come to 8, with V trimmed by 5 bases and J by 0 bases.

This sample comprised CD4+ or CD8+ T cells sorted from blood, obtained in a trial of the OX40 agonist ivuxolimab. The chain was built from TRBV7-2 and TRBJ1-5, with 9 bases aligning to TRBD1. This receptor was obtained from an adult with an advanced solid tumor such as melanoma, head and neck, liver or kidney cancer. CDR3 region: CASSAGQGLFSNQPQHF. The sequenced DNA is TGTGCCAGCAGCGCGGGACAGGGACTATTTAGCAATCAGCCCCAGCATTTT.